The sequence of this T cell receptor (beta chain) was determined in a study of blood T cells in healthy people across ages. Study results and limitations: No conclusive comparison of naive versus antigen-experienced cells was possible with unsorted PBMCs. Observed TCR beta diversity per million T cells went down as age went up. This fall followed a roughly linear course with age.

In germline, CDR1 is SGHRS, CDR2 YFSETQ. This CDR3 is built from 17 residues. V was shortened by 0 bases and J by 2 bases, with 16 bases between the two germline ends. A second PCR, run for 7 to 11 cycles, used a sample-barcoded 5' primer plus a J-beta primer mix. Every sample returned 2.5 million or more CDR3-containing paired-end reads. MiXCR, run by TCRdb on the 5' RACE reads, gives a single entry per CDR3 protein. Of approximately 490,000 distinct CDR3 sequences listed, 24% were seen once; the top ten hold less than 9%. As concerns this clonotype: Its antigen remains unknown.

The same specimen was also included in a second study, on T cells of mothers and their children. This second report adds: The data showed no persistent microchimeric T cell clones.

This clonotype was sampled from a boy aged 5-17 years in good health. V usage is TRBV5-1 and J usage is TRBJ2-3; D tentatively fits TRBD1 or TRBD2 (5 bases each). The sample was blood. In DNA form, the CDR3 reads TGCGCCAGCAGCTTGGCCTCTTCGGGGCCCCCCACAGATACGCAGTATTTT. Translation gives CASSLASSGPPTDTQYF.